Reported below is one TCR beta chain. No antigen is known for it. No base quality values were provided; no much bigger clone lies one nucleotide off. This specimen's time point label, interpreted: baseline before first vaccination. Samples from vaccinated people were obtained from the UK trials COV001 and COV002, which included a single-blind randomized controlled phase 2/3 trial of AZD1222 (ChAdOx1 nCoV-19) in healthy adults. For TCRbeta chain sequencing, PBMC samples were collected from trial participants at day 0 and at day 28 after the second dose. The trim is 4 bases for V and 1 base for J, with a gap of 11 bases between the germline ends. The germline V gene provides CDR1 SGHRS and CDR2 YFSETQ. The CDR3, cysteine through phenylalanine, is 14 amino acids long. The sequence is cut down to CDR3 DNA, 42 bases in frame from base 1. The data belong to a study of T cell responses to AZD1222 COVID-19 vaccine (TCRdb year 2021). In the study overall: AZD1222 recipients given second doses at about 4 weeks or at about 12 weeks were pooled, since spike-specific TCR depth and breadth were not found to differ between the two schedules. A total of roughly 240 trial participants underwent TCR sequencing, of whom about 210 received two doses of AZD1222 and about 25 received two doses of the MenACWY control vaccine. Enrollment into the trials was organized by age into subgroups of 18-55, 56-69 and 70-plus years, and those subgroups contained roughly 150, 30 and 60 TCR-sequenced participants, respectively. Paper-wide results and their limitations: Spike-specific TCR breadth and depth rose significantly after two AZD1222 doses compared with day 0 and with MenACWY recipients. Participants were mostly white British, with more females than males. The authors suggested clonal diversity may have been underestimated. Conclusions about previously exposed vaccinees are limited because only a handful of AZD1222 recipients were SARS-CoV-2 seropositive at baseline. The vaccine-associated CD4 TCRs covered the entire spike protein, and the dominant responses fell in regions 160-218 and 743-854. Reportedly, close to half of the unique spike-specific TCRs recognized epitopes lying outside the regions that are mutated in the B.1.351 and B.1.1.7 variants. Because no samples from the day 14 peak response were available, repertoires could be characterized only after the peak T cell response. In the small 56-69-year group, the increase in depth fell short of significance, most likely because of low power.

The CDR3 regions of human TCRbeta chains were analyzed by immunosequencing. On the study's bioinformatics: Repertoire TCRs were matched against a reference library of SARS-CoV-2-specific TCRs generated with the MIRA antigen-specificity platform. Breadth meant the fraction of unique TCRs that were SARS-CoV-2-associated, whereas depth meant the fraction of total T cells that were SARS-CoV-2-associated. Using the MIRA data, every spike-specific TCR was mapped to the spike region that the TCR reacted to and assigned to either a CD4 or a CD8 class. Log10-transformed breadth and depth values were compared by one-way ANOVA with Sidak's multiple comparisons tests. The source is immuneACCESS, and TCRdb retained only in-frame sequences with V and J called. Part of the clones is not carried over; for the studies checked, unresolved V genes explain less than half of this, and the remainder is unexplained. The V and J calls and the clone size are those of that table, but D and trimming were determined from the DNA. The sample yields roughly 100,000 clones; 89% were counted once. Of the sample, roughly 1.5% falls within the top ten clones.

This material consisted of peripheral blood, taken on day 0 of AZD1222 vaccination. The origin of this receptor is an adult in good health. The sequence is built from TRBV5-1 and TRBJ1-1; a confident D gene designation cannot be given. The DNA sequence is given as TGCGCCAGCAGCCCACAGCTATCGAACACTGAAGCTTTCTTT. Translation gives CASSPQLSNTEAFF.